This TCR beta chain was sequenced during a study of blood T cells in healthy people across ages. Primers used in a second PCR of about 6 to 11 cycles were a sample-barcoded 5' primer and a J-beta primer mix. Each sample provided no less than 3 million CDR3-containing paired-end reads. TCRdb called the 5' RACE reads again in MiXCR, with one record for every CDR3 protein. The sample lists around 650,000 distinct CDR3 sequences, approximately 40% occurring once. Germline CDR1 DFQATT, CDR2 SNEGSKA (reference sequence). The CDR3 has 13 amino acids. The receptor was derived from a man older than 75 in good health. The source material was blood. The V and J genes are TRBV20-1 and TRBJ2-5; TRBD2 might be the D (5 bases). The J call may be wrong; the DNA end is better matched by TRBJ2-7. CDR3 nucleotide sequence: TGCAGTGCTAGGGGAGCGGTTGTCTACGAGCAGTACTTC. It codes for CSARGAVVYEQYF.